This passage covers 9 T cell receptor beta chains from one sample sequenced in a study of cytomegalovirus exposure and HLA in healthy donors. Libraries were prepared by immunoSEQ multiplex PCR; TCRdb keeps only in-frame clonotypes and omits some of them. The sample shows approximately 140,000 clones, just under 85% of them seen only once. The sample taken for sequencing was PBMCs. These receptor sequences come from a woman younger than 45 in good health and CMV-seronegative.

J is TRBJ1-5 and V is TRBV2, with 7 positions matching TRBD1. CDR3 length equals 14 residues. J lost 4 bases, V lost 5 bases, and 5 bases had no gene match. The germline gives CDR1 SNHLY, CDR2 FYNNEI. In nucleotides, the CDR3 is TGTGCCAGCAGTACGGACAGGCGAAATCAGCCCCAGCATTTT. As protein: CASSTDRRNQPQHF.

The CDR3 loop is CASSESGRTNEQFF. CDR3 in DNA: TGTGCCAGCAGTGAAAGTGGGAGAACCAATGAGCAGTTCTTC. This chain joins TRBV6-1 and TRBJ2-1; weak D call: TRBD2 (5 bases). The V gene's germline CDR1 is MNHNS and CDR2 SASEGT. V shed 2 bases and J shed 6 bases, with 11 bases lying between them. CDR3 length: 14 amino acids.

The chain recombines TRBV6-5 with TRBJ2-1; D gene ambiguous. CDR1 is MNHEY, CDR2 SVGAGI, per germline. The CDR3 runs 12 residues. Trimming took 6 bases from V and 4 from J, leaving 7 bases between them. The CDR3 protein is CASSDKYNEQFF. Here the CDR3 DNA reads TGTGCCAGCAGCGACAAATACAATGAGCAGTTCTTC.

The rearrangement uses TRBV5-1 and TRBJ2-2; possibly TRBD1 for D (6 bases). The length of the CDR3 is 15 residues. Per the germline V gene, CDR1 is SGHRS and CDR2 is YFSETQ. V lost 4 bases to trimming and J lost 3 bases, with 13 bases between them. This CDR3 is CASSRQRTDTGELFF. CDR3 sequence (DNA): TGCGCCAGCAGCCGCCAGCGGACAGACACCGGGGAGCTGTTTTTT. Full variable domain (remainder filled in from reference TRBV5-1 and TRBJ2-2): KAGVTQTPRYLIKTRGQQVTLSCSPISGHRSVSWYQQTPGQGLQFLFEYFSETQRNKGNFPGRFSGRQFSNSRSEMNVSTLELGDSALYLCASSRQRTDTGELFFGEGSRLTVL.

The chain combines TRBV27 with TRBJ1-1, with D maybe TRBD1 (5 bases). The CDR3 has 13 amino acids. Germline CDR1 reads MNHEY; CDR2 reads SMNVEV (reference sequence). V was clipped by 8 bases and J by 3 bases, with 13 bases between them. CDR3 loop: CASYSGGYTEAFF. The CDR3 nucleotides read TGTGCCAGCTACAGCGGGGGGTACACTGAAGCTTTCTTT.

In DNA, the CDR3 is TGTGCCAGCAGCTTGGCCGGGACAGGGCTATACGAGCAGTACTTC. As protein: CASSLAGTGLYEQYF. The V gene is TRBV5-6, the J gene TRBJ2-7, with 9 positions matching TRBD1. CDR3 length equals 15 residues. With V trimmed by 0 bases and J by 4 bases, 5 bases remained unmatched. Germline-derived CDR1 and CDR2 are SGHDT and YYEEEE.

V usage is TRBV20-1 and J usage is TRBJ1-1, with D maybe TRBD1 (5 bases). CDR1 and CDR2 from the germline V gene are DFQATT and SNEGSKA (reference sequence). The CDR3 consists of 10 residues. Trimming removed 5 bases at V and 8 bases at J, with 9 bases between. In nucleotides, the CDR3 is TGCAGTGCTTGGGGCAGGGAAGCTTTCTTT. This sequence encodes CSAWGREAFF.

This sequence joins TRBV2 and TRBJ2-5; TRBD2 aligns across 8 bases. J lost 5 bases, V lost 4 bases, and 9 bases had no gene match. Germline V CDR1 and CDR2: SNHLY, FYNNEI. This CDR3 has 15 residues. The CDR3 nucleotides read TGTGCCAGCAGTGCCAGCGGGGGAAGGGTGGAGACCCAGTACTTC. It is translated as CASSASGGRVETQYF.

The chain carries TRBV2 and TRBJ1-2; D may be TRBD1 (6 bases). The CDR3 consists of 14 residues. Per germline, CDR1 SNHLY and CDR2 FYNNEI. V lost 2 bases, J lost 4 bases, and 11 bases lay in between. Here the CDR3 reads CASSERGAGYGYTF. DNA for the CDR3: TGTGCCAGCAGTGAACGGGGGGCTGGCTATGGCTACACCTTC.